Each of the 29 T cell receptor beta chains below was sequenced from the same sample in a study of metastatic and nonmetastatic thyroid tumors. With MiXCR, TCRdb called clones anew from the PCR reads. The sample holds 43,000 or so clones, under 20% seen once. No patient had received any treatment before thyroid surgery. Sequenced: blood. Source of these receptors: a female donor with papillary thyroid cancer or a benign thyroid nodule (not recorded which). Some clones in this sample may be carry-over from other donors' samples.

This clone was picked up many times. The rearrangement links TRBV30 to TRBJ1-2, with D uncertain. Germline lookup yields CDR1 GTSNPN and CDR2 SVGIG (reference sequence). CDR3 length: 12 residues. V lost 3 bases to trimming and J lost 7 bases, with 12 bases between them. In DNA, the CDR3 is TGTGCCTGGAGCCCCAAGGGTCGTGGCTACACCTTC. It is translated as CAWSPKGRGYTF.

This clone was found once. It may be a read error: a sequence one base away is much more abundant. The genes are TRBV7-9 and TRBJ2-3; D is unresolved. Germline V gives CDR1 SEHNR, CDR2 FQNEAQ (reference sequence). This CDR3 has 14 amino acids. Trimming removed 0 bases at V and 1 base at J, with 5 bases between. The CDR3 coding sequence is TGTGCCAGCAGCTTAGCTGGCGGCACAGATACGCAGTATTTT. It codes for CASSLAGGTDTQYF.

The chain links TRBV20-1 to TRBJ2-3; 7 nucleotides agree with TRBD2. The length of the CDR3 is 16 residues. V was pared by 3 bases and J by 3 bases, with 12 bases of the junction left unmatched. Germline V gene lookup returns CDR1 DFQATT and CDR2 SNEGSKA (reference sequence). The CDR3: CSASEGGRRGTDTQYF. The CDR3 DNA is TGCAGTGCTAGTGAAGGCGGGAGACGGGGAACAGATACGCAGTATTTT.

This clone was recorded at least ten times. The V gene is TRBV19, the J gene TRBJ2-2; 12 bases are a match to TRBD2. The CDR3 is 15 residues long. Germline values: CDR1 LNHDA, CDR2 SQIVND (reference sequence). J gave up 8 bases and V 7 bases, and 8 bases lay outside the gene matches. The CDR3 nucleotides are TGTGCCAGTACCCGGACTAGCGGGGCGGCGGGGGAGCTGTTTTTT. Translation gives CASTRTSGAAGELFF.

In this sample, this clone turned up a few times. This CDR3 reads CASSRTGASGANVLTF. Here the CDR3 DNA reads TGTGCCAGCAGCAGGACAGGGGCCTCTGGGGCCAACGTCCTGACTTTC. The chain employs TRBV5-6 and TRBJ2-6; 9 bases agree with TRBD1. The trim removed 4 bases at V and 0 bases at J, leaving 2 bases unmatched. This CDR3 spans 16 amino acids. The V gene's germline CDR1 is SGHDT and CDR2 YYEEEE.

About this clone: A much larger clone is a single base away; this may be a read error. The chain employs TRBV18 and TRBJ2-7; D is undetermined. The CDR3 contains 12 residues. V gave up 3 bases and J gave up 6 bases, with 9 bases separating them. From germline, CDR1 is KGHSH and CDR2 LQKENI. CDR3 nucleotides: TGTGCCAGCTCACCTCAGTGGGTCGAGCAGTACTTC. This codes for CASSPQWVEQYF.

This clone was seen a few times. A read error is possible here, since a much larger clone lies one base away. V usage is TRBV9 and J usage is TRBJ2-3, with D perhaps matching TRBD2 (5 bases). Germline V gives CDR1 SGDLS, CDR2 YYNGEE. The germline V and J ends were trimmed by 3 bases and 7 bases, with 18 bases remaining between them. The CDR3 runs to 15 residues. The CDR3 bases are TGTGCCAGCAGCGGATTCCGGGGTACACTATATACGCAGTATTTT. Its protein is CASSGFRGTLYTQYF. Combining the CDR3 with reference TRBV9 and TRBJ2-3 gives the whole variable domain DSGVTQTPKHLITATGQRVTLRCSPRSGDLSVYWYQQSLDQGLQFLIQYYNGEERAKGNILERFSAQQFPDLHSELNLSSLELGDSALYFCASSGFRGTLYTQYFGPGTRLTVL.

Many counts were recorded for this clone. CDR3 residues: CARSSRRLPYYEQYF. In nucleotides, the CDR3 is TGCGCCCGATCTAGCAGGCGTCTACCCTACTACGAGCAGTACTTC. The chain carries TRBV10-1 and TRBJ2-7, with D possibly being TRBD2 (5 bases). Germline V lookup: CDR1 WNHNN, CDR2 SYGVQD (reference sequence). This CDR3 region has 15 residues. V dropped 11 bases and J dropped 3 bases, with 23 bases sitting between them.

Turning to this clone: Mismatch with germline at one junction end may stem from a read error. The chain is built from TRBV11-2 and TRBJ2-1, with 11 bases that match TRBD2. Germline CDR1 reads SGHAT; CDR2 reads FQNNGV. The CDR3 runs 15 residues. CDR3 DNA sequence: TGTTCCAGCAGCTTAGAACTAGCGGGAGAGGGTGAGCAGTTCTTC. It yields the protein CSSSLELAGEGEQFF.

Ten or more counts support this clone. This chain connects TRBV2 to TRBJ1-2; 10 bases line up with TRBD1. Germline lookup yields CDR1 SNHLY and CDR2 FYNNEI. The CDR3 covers 15 residues. Losses at the gene ends were 2 bases for V and 8 bases for J; bases not matched to a gene: 8. The CDR3 reads CASSETPGTGDGYTF. The CDR3 DNA reads as TGTGCCAGCAGTGAAACCCCCGGGACAGGGGACGGCTACACCTTC.

This clone was counted ten times or more. The rearrangement joins TRBV27 to TRBJ2-7, with 9 bases that match TRBD1. V shed 1 base, J shed 6 bases, and the junction held 7 bases outside the gene matches. This CDR3 comprises 15 residues. CDR1 is MNHEY and CDR2 is SMNVEV in the germline V gene (reference sequence). For the CDR3, the DNA is TGTGCCAGCAGTTTATTTGGGACAGGGAGTGTCGAGCAGTACTTC. This translates into CASSLFGTGSVEQYF.

This clone was seen repeatedly, ten times or more. No DNA is shown, since the ends of the CDR3 on it are uncertain; the CDR3 is the one TCRdb lists. This sequence joins TRBV6-6 and TRBJ2-5; the listed D gene, TRBD1, was not tested against the DNA. The CDR3 is 17 residues long, ends included. Germline V CDR1 and CDR2: MNHNY, SVGAGI (reference sequence). CDR3 loop: CASSYLGSGRFLETQYF.

This clone was detected ten times or more. Other DNA variants within this sample encode the same CDR3. The genes are TRBV18 and TRBJ1-5, with 7 positions matching TRBD1. Trimming removed 5 bases from V and 5 bases from J; junction bases left unmatched: 3. Germline CDR1 and CDR2: KGHSH and LQKENI. The CDR3 length is 13 residues. The CDR3, as DNA: TGTGCCAGCTCAACAGGGGAAGATCAGCCCCAGCATTTT. This translates into CASSTGEDQPQHF.

V gene TRBV5-4 combines with J gene TRBJ2-1; D gene unclear. In germline, CDR1 is SGHNT, CDR2 YYREEE (reference sequence). V was cut by 3 bases and J by 4 bases, with 14 bases left in between. The CDR3 extends over 15 amino acids. This CDR3 is CASSSSRTTYNEQFF. The CDR3, as DNA: TGTGCCAGCAGCTCGAGCCGTACTACATACAATGAGCAGTTCTTC.

This clone was observed many times. The V and J genes are TRBV28 and TRBJ1-5; D call uncertain. Germline CDR1 MDHEN, CDR2 SYDVKM. CDR3 length: 12 residues. Between the trimmed V and J ends, which lost 1 base and 6 bases, there was a span of 4 bases. The DNA of the CDR3 is TGTGCCAGCAGTTTATCGACTCAGCCCCAGCATTTT. Translation gives CASSLSTQPQHF.

This clone occurred a few times. The rearrangement links TRBV6-5 to TRBJ1-2, with D hard to call. Germline V gene sequence: CDR1 MNHEY, CDR2 SVGAGI. Trimming removed 4 bases from V and 2 bases from J, with 14 bases in between. The CDR3 is 15 residues long. The CDR3 is CASSFSGPGNYGYTF. CDR3 DNA: TGTGCCAGCAGTTTCTCTGGGCCCGGCAACTATGGCTACACCTTC.

This clone was found a few times. The chain carries TRBV19 and TRBJ1-2; D is unresolved. In germline, CDR1 is LNHDA, CDR2 SQIVND (reference sequence). Trimming cost V 7 bases and J 7 bases, with 13 bases left between them. The length of the CDR3 is 12 residues. CDR3 residues: CASTTEPPGYTF. The CDR3 coding sequence is TGTGCCAGTACGACTGAACCTCCTGGCTACACCTTC.

This clone was seen repeatedly, ten times or more. The chain links TRBV6-1 to TRBJ1-3; the match to TRBD1 covers 12 bases. The germline gives CDR1 MNHNS, CDR2 SASEGT. There are 16 residues in the CDR3. V dropped 5 bases and J dropped 3; count of bases not matched to a gene: 5. CDR3: CASSFGTGGFGNTIYF. The CDR3 region has the DNA TGTGCCAGCAGTTTTGGGACAGGGGGCTTTGGAAACACCATATATTTT.

J is TRBJ1-2 and V is TRBV9; TRBD1 is a possible D gene (5 bases). Germline assignment: CDR1 SGDLS and CDR2 YYNGEE. Trimming pared 0 bases from V and 8 bases from J, leaving 8 bases between. The CDR3 has 12 amino acids. The CDR3 reads CASSVDGAGYTF. The CDR3, as DNA: TGTGCCAGCAGCGTAGATGGGGCGGGCTACACCTTC.

This clone was seen many times. The chain is built from TRBV5-1 and TRBJ2-7, with D perhaps TRBD1 (6 bases). Germline V gene sequence: CDR1 SGHRS, CDR2 YFSETQ. V lost 1 base and J lost 7, with 12 bases in between. The CDR3 is made up of 13 amino acids. CDR3 bases: TGCGCCAGCAGCTTGTTGGGGGCGGCAGAGCAGTACTTC. Its protein is CASSLLGAAEQYF.

This clone was seen only a few times. A much larger clone lies one base from this, so it may be a read error. The sample has other DNA sequences that encode this CDR3 too. The chain has TRBV12-3 or TRBV12-4 and TRBJ1-4; D unresolved. The CDR3 totals 14 residues. As DNA, the CDR3 is TGTGCCAGCGGTTTCCGGACGGTAAATGAAAAACTGTTTTTT. Residues: CASGFRTVNEKLFF.

On this clone itself: This may be a read error: a much more frequent sequence differs by one nucleotide. The J gene is TRBJ1-6, the V gene TRBV5-1; unclear D gene. This CDR3 region has 15 residues. Germline-derived CDR1 and CDR2 are SGHRS and YFSETQ. V was cut by 4 bases and J by 8 bases, with 16 bases left in between. The CDR3 region is CASSTRLGQDSPLHF. Written as DNA, the CDR3 is TGCGCCAGCAGCACGAGGTTGGGTCAGGATTCACCCCTCCACTTT.

Worth noting for this clone: The conserved closing phenylalanine or tryptophan is absent in this CDR3, likely reflecting a read error. This chain uses TRBV24-1 with TRBJ2-7, with unresolved D. This CDR3 is built from 11 residues. V was trimmed by 10 bases and J by 4 bases, leaving 10 bases between them. Germline CDR1 is KGHDR and CDR2 is SFDVKD. The CDR3 DNA sequence: TGTGCCACTTCCACCGGATACGAGCAGTACCTC. Its translation is CATSTGYEQYL.

About this clone: This may be a read error: a much more frequent sequence differs by one nucleotide. The rearrangement links TRBV20-1 to TRBJ2-7; D possibly corresponds to TRBD2 (6 bases). This CDR3 spans 15 amino acids. Germline V gene sequence: CDR1 DFQATT, CDR2 SNEGSKA (reference sequence). V was shortened by 2 bases and J by 5 bases, with 19 bases between the two germline ends. The DNA for the CDR3 is TGCAGTGCTAGAATCACCGGGAGAACATCCCACGAGCAGTACTTC. This encodes CSARITGRTSHEQYF.

This clone was counted many times. This chain connects TRBV7-6 to TRBJ2-3; no clear D gene. V was trimmed by 0 bases and J by 2 bases, leaving 3 bases between them. The CDR3 extends over 13 amino acids. From germline, CDR1 is SGHVS and CDR2 FNYEAQ. The chain's CDR3 is CASSLAHTDTQYF. The CDR3 coding sequence is TGTGCCAGCAGCTTAGCGCACACAGATACGCAGTATTTT.

This clone was seen ten or more times. The chain couples TRBV11-2 to TRBJ2-5; TRBD1 might be the D (6 bases). With 1 base removed from V and 5 bases from J, the gap between germline ends came to 14 bases. The germline V gene encodes CDR1 SGHAT and CDR2 FQNNGV. This CDR3 is 15 amino acids long. The CDR3 spells CASSLVGASSETQYF. CDR3 sequence (DNA): TGTGCCAGCAGCTTAGTGGGGGCCTCCAGCGAGACCCAGTACTTC.

The chain employs TRBV27 and TRBJ2-3; D assignment may be TRBD1 or TRBD2 (6 bases each). This CDR3 has 18 residues. Between the trimmed V and J ends, which lost 1 base and 0 bases, there was a span of 17 bases. The germline CDR1 and CDR2 sequences are MNHEY and SMNVEV (reference sequence). The CDR3 here is CASSLYLGGRFSTDTQYF. The CDR3 DNA sequence: TGTGCCAGCAGTTTATATTTGGGGGGCCGGTTTAGCACAGATACGCAGTATTTT.

This clone was seen repeatedly, ten times or more. The CDR3 here is CASSFGSPKDTQYF. The DNA for the CDR3 is TGTGCCAGCAGTTTCGGCTCCCCAAAAGATACGCAGTATTTT. This chain connects TRBV28 to TRBJ2-3; D gene unclear. CDR1 is MDHEN, CDR2 SYDVKM, per germline. The length of the CDR3 is 14 residues. The V gene lost 3 bases and the J gene lost 5 bases, with 12 bases spanning the gap.

This CDR3 is CASSLGRTGTGELFF. The CDR3 DNA reads as TGCGCCAGCAGCTTGGGCAGGACGGGGACCGGGGAGCTGTTTTTT. The chain has TRBV5-1 and TRBJ2-2; D is possibly TRBD2 (5 bases). Deletions cut 0 bases from V and 5 bases from J, with 11 bases between. CDR3 length equals 15 residues. The germline V gene encodes CDR1 SGHRS and CDR2 YFSETQ.